The T cell receptor (beta chain) described here comes from a study of T cells after yellow fever vaccination. Study-level findings and limits: CD4 and CD8 compartments shared a small share of clonotypes.

Unmatched junction bases numbered 6, after V lost 2 bases and J lost 1 base. Germline V gene lookup returns CDR1 SEHNR and CDR2 FQNEAQ (reference sequence). This CDR3 is 16 amino acids long. By 5'RACE template switching, TCR cDNA was produced, with a universal primer site and UMIs added in the process. MiXCR, run by TCRdb on the 5' RACE reads, gives a single entry per CDR3 protein. The repertoire holds about 160,000 distinct CDR3 sequences, 6% to 7.5% seen once, with more than 2.5% in the top ten. Notes on this clonotype: The antigen remains undetermined.

This chain connects TRBV7-9 to TRBJ2-3, with 7 bases fitting TRBD1. Source: CD4+ T cells sorted from PBMCs, taken less than 6 days after the first yellow fever vaccination. The TCR originated in a man aged 18 to 30 who received the YFV17D yellow fever vaccine. The CDR3 DNA follows: TGTGCCAGCAGCTTACAGACAGGGTCAGGCACAGATACGCAGTATTTT. This translates into CASSLQTGSGTDTQYF. The variable domain in full, with the rest retrieved from reference TRBV7-9 and TRBJ2-3, is DTGVSQNPRHKITKRGQNVTFRCDPISEHNRLYWYRQTLGQGPEFLTYFQNEAQLEKSRLLSDRFSAERPKGSFSTLEIQRTEQGDSAMYLCASSLQTGSGTDTQYFGPGTRLTVL.